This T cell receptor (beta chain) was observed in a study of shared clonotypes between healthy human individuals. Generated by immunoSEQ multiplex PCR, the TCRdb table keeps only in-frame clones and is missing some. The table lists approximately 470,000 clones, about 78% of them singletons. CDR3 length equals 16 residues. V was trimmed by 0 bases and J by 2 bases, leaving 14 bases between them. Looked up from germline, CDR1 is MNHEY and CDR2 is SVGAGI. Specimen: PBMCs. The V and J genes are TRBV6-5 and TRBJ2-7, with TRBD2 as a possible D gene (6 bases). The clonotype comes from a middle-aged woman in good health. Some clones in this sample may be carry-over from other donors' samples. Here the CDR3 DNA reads TGTGCCAGCAGTTACTCCCGGAGGGGAGGAGCCTACGAGCAGTACTTC. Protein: CASSYSRRGGAYEQYF.